These T cell receptor beta chains were read from a single sample in a study of T cell repertoires in cytomegalovirus infection. TCRdb passed the reads through MiXCR, listing each CDR3 protein once. Found here are a few hundred thousand distinct CDR3 sequences, about 18% of them singletons; the top ten hold more than 45%. The source material was CD8+ T cells from PBMCs. The source of these receptors is a human donor in good health (CMV status not recorded). Some clones in this sample may be carry-over from other donors' samples. The CDR3 runs from the conserved cysteine through the conserved F or W. A D gene is named only where the DNA matches it firmly. Only some rows state a clone size, as once, few, many or a class for expanded clones.

j_call: TRBJ2-3
d_call: TRBD1
clone_size: few
v_call: TRBV18
cdr3_nt: TGTGCCAGCTCACCAAGCACAGGGGGTTTCGCAGATACGCAGTATTTT
cdr3_aa: CASSPSTGGFADTQYF

j_call: TRBJ1-1
d_call: NA
clone_size: few
v_call: TRBV12-3/TRBV12-4
cdr3_nt: TGTGCCAGCAGTTTAGGGACCTTCACTGAAGCTTTCTTT
cdr3_aa: CASSLGTFTEAFF

j_call: TRBJ2-5
d_call: TRBD2
clone_size: few
v_call: TRBV4-1
cdr3_nt: TGCGCCAGCAGTCGATTAAGGACTAGCGGCTTACCTCTTCCCCAAGAGACCCAGTACTTC
cdr3_aa: CASSRLRTSGLPLPQETQYF

j_call: TRBJ1-1
d_call: NA
clone_size: many
v_call: TRBV7-9
cdr3_nt: TGTGCCAGCACCTGGACGAACACTGAAGCTTTCTTT
cdr3_aa: CASTWTNTEAFF

j_call: TRBJ2-7
d_call: NA
clone_size: many
v_call: TRBV5-6
cdr3_nt: TGTGCCAGCAGCTTGACGGGCGAGCAGTACTTC
cdr3_aa: CASSLTGEQYF

j_call: TRBJ1-3
d_call: NA
clone_size: NA
v_call: TRBV15
cdr3_nt: TGTGCCACCAGCAGTGAAGACGGAAACACCATATATTTT
cdr3_aa: CATSSEDGNTIYF

j_call: TRBJ2-1
d_call: TRBD2
clone_size: many
v_call: TRBV7-2
cdr3_nt: TGTGCCAGCAGCTTAGGCGGGGGTGTTTTGGTTGGTGAGCAGTTCTTC
cdr3_aa: CASSLGGGVLVGEQFF

j_call: TRBJ1-3
d_call: NA
clone_size: NA
v_call: TRBV4-2
cdr3_nt: TGTGCCAGCAGCTCTAACAGGGACTCTGGAAACACCATATATTTT
cdr3_aa: CASSSNRDSGNTIYF

j_call: TRBJ1-1
d_call: NA
clone_size: NA
v_call: TRBV15
cdr3_nt: TGTGCCACCAGCTCGGGCGGTGGCACTGAAGCTTTCTTT
cdr3_aa: CATSSGGGTEAFF

j_call: TRBJ1-5
d_call: NA
clone_size: NA
v_call: TRBV4-2
cdr3_nt: TGTGCCAGCAGCCAAGTCCAAGGGAATCAGCCCCAGCATTTT
cdr3_aa: CASSQVQGNQPQHF

j_call: TRBJ2-2
d_call: NA
clone_size: few
v_call: TRBV6-1
cdr3_nt: TGTGCCTCGAATTTCGCCGGGGAGCTGTTTTTT
cdr3_aa: CASNFAGELFF

j_call: TRBJ1-4
d_call: NA
clone_size: NA
v_call: TRBV19
cdr3_nt: TGTGCCAGTAGTTTATTTCAAGAAACTAATGAAAAACTGTTTTTT
cdr3_aa: CASSLFQETNEKLFF

j_call: TRBJ1-1
d_call: NA
clone_size: many
v_call: TRBV29-1
cdr3_nt: TGCAGCGTTGAACCTGACCCGAACACTGAAGCTTTCTTT
cdr3_aa: CSVEPDPNTEAFF

j_call: TRBJ2-7
d_call: NA
clone_size: NA
v_call: TRBV5-1
cdr3_nt: TGCGCCAGCAGCTTGTGGGCAGCGGATGGGACCAACGAGCAGTACTTC
cdr3_aa: CASSLWAADGTNEQYF

j_call: TRBJ2-1
d_call: NA
clone_size: NA
v_call: TRBV7-8
cdr3_nt: TGTGCCAGCAGCCCGGCCGGAAGGGTCAATGAGCAGTTCTTC
cdr3_aa: CASSPAGRVNEQFF

j_call: TRBJ2-7
d_call: NA
clone_size: NA
v_call: TRBV5-1
cdr3_nt: TGCGCCAGCAGCTGGATATCTCTGAACGAGCAGTACTTC
cdr3_aa: CASSWISLNEQYF

j_call: TRBJ1-1
d_call: TRBD1
clone_size: few
v_call: TRBV15
cdr3_nt: TGTGCCACCAGCGTCGACAGGGCGGGAACTGAAGCTTTCTTT
cdr3_aa: CATSVDRAGTEAFF

j_call: TRBJ2-3
d_call: TRBD2
clone_size: NA
v_call: TRBV29-1
cdr3_nt: TGCAGCGTTGAGGGGACTAGCCGTAGCACAGATACGCAGTATTTT
cdr3_aa: CSVEGTSRSTDTQYF

j_call: TRBJ2-7
d_call: NA
clone_size: few
v_call: TRBV5-1
cdr3_nt: TGCGCCAGCAGCTTGGCTGGGGACGGAACCTACGAGCAGTACTTC
cdr3_aa: CASSLAGDGTYEQYF

j_call: TRBJ2-1
d_call: TRBD2
clone_size: NA
v_call: TRBV20-1
cdr3_nt: TGCAGTGCTACAGGACTAGCGGGGGGGCCCTACAATGAGCAGTTCTTC
cdr3_aa: CSATGLAGGPYNEQFF

j_call: TRBJ2-5
d_call: TRBD1
clone_size: many
v_call: TRBV29-1
cdr3_nt: TGCGTGATCCGGACAGGGGAGGAGACCCAGTACTTC
cdr3_aa: CVIRTGEETQYF

j_call: TRBJ2-5
d_call: NA
clone_size: few
v_call: TRBV6-2/TRBV6-3
cdr3_nt: TGTGCCAGCAGACCATTGCACGAGGGAGGGACCCAGTACTTC
cdr3_aa: CASRPLHEGGTQYF

j_call: TRBJ2-3
d_call: NA
clone_size: few
v_call: TRBV12-3/TRBV12-4
cdr3_nt: TGTGCCAGCAGTCAGCTTGTTGAGGCAGATACGCAGTATTTT
cdr3_aa: CASSQLVEADTQYF

j_call: TRBJ2-7
d_call: NA
clone_size: few
v_call: TRBV2
cdr3_nt: TGTGCCAGCAGTGAAGACGTGGAGTCCTACGAGCAGTACTTC
cdr3_aa: CASSEDVESYEQYF

j_call: TRBJ1-6
d_call: NA
clone_size: few
v_call: TRBV3-1
cdr3_nt: TGTGCCAGCAGCCCCGGACCCTATAATTCACCCCTCCACTTT
cdr3_aa: CASSPGPYNSPLHF

j_call: TRBJ2-2
d_call: NA
clone_size: NA
v_call: TRBV20-1
cdr3_nt: TGCAGTGCTAGAGACAGGGCCCGGGCGGAGCTGTTTTTT
cdr3_aa: CSARDRARAELFF

j_call: TRBJ2-3
d_call: TRBD1
clone_size: many
v_call: TRBV12-3/TRBV12-4
cdr3_nt: TGTGCCAGCAGTTTAGTAGGACAGGGATACACAGATACGCAGTATTTT
cdr3_aa: CASSLVGQGYTDTQYF

j_call: TRBJ2-5
d_call: NA
clone_size: NA
v_call: TRBV20-1
cdr3_nt: TGCAGTGCCAGGGGATCGGGGGGCGCCGAGACCCAGTACTTC
cdr3_aa: CSARGSGGAETQYF

j_call: TRBJ2-2
d_call: NA
clone_size: NA
v_call: TRBV20-1
cdr3_nt: TGCAGTGCTAAACAGGCCGGGGAGCTGTTTTTT
cdr3_aa: CSAKQAGELFF

j_call: TRBJ2-5
d_call: NA
clone_size: few
v_call: TRBV4-1
cdr3_nt: TGCGCCAGCAGCCAAGGCGGCAGAGAGACCCAGTACTTC
cdr3_aa: CASSQGGRETQYF

j_call: TRBJ1-1
d_call: TRBD1
clone_size: few
v_call: TRBV25-1
cdr3_nt: TGTGCCAGCAGTGAATATTGGGGAGGGGGCGCGGGGACTGAAGCTTTCTTT
cdr3_aa: CASSEYWGGGAGTEAFF

j_call: TRBJ2-2
d_call: TRBD1
clone_size: NA
v_call: TRBV9
cdr3_nt: TGTGCCAGCAGCGTAGTAGACAGGGCTAACACCGGGGAGCTGTTTTTT
cdr3_aa: CASSVVDRANTGELFF

j_call: TRBJ1-1
d_call: TRBD1
clone_size: many
v_call: TRBV19
cdr3_nt: TGTGCCAGTAAAGGGGACAGCATGAACACTGAAGCTTTCTTT
cdr3_aa: CASKGDSMNTEAFF

j_call: TRBJ2-7
d_call: NA
clone_size: many
v_call: TRBV11-2
cdr3_nt: TGTGCCAGCAGCTTAGGTCCCAGTTCCGGCGAGCAGTACTTC
cdr3_aa: CASSLGPSSGEQYF

j_call: TRBJ2-7
d_call: NA
clone_size: once
v_call: TRBV4-3
cdr3_nt: TGCGCCAGCAGCCAAGATCGGACAGTCAGCTCCTACGAGCAGTACTTC
cdr3_aa: CASSQDRTVSSYEQYF

j_call: TRBJ2-6
d_call: NA
clone_size: NA
v_call: TRBV19
cdr3_nt: TGTGCCAGTAGCTCCAGGGGTGGGGCCAACGTCCTGACTTTC
cdr3_aa: CASSSRGGANVLTF

j_call: TRBJ2-2
d_call: TRBD1
clone_size: NA
v_call: TRBV7-9
cdr3_nt: TGTGCCAGCAGCTTGACAGGGGAGAACACCGGGGAGCTGTTTTTT
cdr3_aa: CASSLTGENTGELFF

j_call: TRBJ2-7
d_call: NA
clone_size: NA
v_call: TRBV5-6
cdr3_nt: TGTGCCAGCAGCTTTCAGGGTATTATATACGAGCAGTACTTC
cdr3_aa: CASSFQGIIYEQYF

j_call: TRBJ2-1
d_call: NA
clone_size: many
v_call: TRBV6-5
cdr3_nt: TGTGCCAGCAGTTACTCGACCGGACAGTTTTGGAATGAGCAGTTCTTC
cdr3_aa: CASSYSTGQFWNEQFF

j_call: TRBJ2-7
d_call: TRBD1
clone_size: many
v_call: TRBV12-3/TRBV12-4
cdr3_nt: TGTGCCAGCAGCGCTAGGGGCGGGACAGGGGACGAGCAGTACTTC
cdr3_aa: CASSARGGTGDEQYF